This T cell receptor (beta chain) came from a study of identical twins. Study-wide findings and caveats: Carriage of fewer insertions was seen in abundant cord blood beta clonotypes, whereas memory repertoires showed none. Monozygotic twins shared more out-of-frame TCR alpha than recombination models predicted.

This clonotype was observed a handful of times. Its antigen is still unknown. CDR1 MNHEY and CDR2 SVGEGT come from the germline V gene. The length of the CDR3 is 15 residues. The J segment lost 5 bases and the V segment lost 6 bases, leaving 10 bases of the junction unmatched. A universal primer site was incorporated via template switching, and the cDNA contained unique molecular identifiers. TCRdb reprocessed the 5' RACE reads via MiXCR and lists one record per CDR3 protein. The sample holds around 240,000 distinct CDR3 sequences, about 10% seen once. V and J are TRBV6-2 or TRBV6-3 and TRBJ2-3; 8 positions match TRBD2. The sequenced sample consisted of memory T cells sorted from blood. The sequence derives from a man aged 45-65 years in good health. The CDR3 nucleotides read TGTGCCAGCAGGCATGAGCGGGAGTACGGAGATACGCAGTATTTT. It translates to CASRHEREYGDTQYF.